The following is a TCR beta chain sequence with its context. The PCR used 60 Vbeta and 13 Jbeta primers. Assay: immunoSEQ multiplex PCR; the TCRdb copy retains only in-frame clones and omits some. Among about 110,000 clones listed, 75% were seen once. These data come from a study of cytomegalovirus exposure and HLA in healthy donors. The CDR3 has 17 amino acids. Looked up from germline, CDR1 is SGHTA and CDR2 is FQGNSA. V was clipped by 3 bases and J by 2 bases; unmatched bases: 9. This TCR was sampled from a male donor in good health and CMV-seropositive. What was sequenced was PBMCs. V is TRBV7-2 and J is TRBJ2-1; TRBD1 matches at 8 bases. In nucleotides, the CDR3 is TGTGCCAGCAGCTTTAACCCTCCGGGACAGGCCTACAATGAGCAGTTCTTC. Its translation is CASSFNPPGQAYNEQFF.